One and the same sample provided the 12 T cell receptor beta chains below, sequenced in a study of T cells in Graves' hyperthyroidism and ophthalmopathy. Amplified TCR beta CDR3 regions derived from RNA transcripts. The HTBI primer set was used in a first-round RT-PCR of the TCR CDR3. TCRdb re-derived calls from the multiplex PCR reads in MiXCR, one entry per CDR3 protein. The table includes around 490,000 distinct CDR3 sequences, just under 20% detected once. The sample taken for sequencing was blood. The receptors stem from a man between 40 and 49 years old with Graves' ophthalmopathy.

This clonotype was counted ten times or more. The chain joins TRBV10-3 to TRBJ2-3; D not certain. V was pared by 4 bases and J by 5 bases, with 13 bases between. Germline loops: CDR1 ENHRY, CDR2 SYGVKD. The CDR3 length is 14 residues. The CDR3 reads CAISASSHRDTQYF. In DNA, the CDR3 is TGTGCCATCAGTGCTTCCAGCCACAGAGATACGCAGTATTTT.

This clonotype showed up just a few times. The V gene is TRBV20-1, the J gene TRBJ1-2; the D gene is possibly TRBD1 (6 bases). V dropped 6 bases and J dropped 0 bases, with 11 bases sitting between them. The CDR3 is 13 residues long. CDR1 and CDR2 from the germline V gene are DFQATT and SNEGSKA (reference sequence). CDR3: CSAPGATNYGYTF. As DNA, the CDR3 is TGCAGTGCCCCGGGGGCTACTAACTATGGCTACACCTTC.

This clonotype turned up a few times. The rearrangement links TRBV27 to TRBJ2-2; D remains ambiguous. The CDR3 has 15 amino acids. Trimming cost V 2 bases and J 1 base, with 8 bases left between them. CDR1 and CDR2 (germline): MNHEY, SMNVEV (reference sequence). CDR3 DNA sequence: TGTGCCAGCAGTTTAATCTCCGGGAACACCGGGGAGCTGTTTTTT. The encoded protein is CASSLISGNTGELFF.

A remark on this clonotype: At one end the junction does not follow the germline gene, possibly because of a read error. This rearrangement joins TRBV12-5 to TRBJ2-1; no definite D call. CDR1 LGHNT and CDR2 FRNRAP come from the germline V gene. This CDR3 is built from 11 residues. The CDR3 DNA follows: TGTGCTAGTGGTTACAACAAAGAGCAGTTCTTC. Translation: CASGYNKEQFF.

In regard to this clonotype: One junction end disagrees with the germline gene, perhaps due to a read error. J is TRBJ1-3 and V is TRBV7-9; D not resolved. This CDR3 region has 15 residues. The germline CDR1 and CDR2 sequences are SEHNR and FQNEAQ (reference sequence). Here the CDR3 reads CASSLGPITGNTIYF. DNA of the CDR3: TGTGCCAGCAGTTTAGGTCCGATTACTGGAAACACCATATATTTT.

As concerns this clonotype: A junction boundary mismatches the germline segment, possibly from a read error. The chain uses TRBV3-1 and TRBJ1-3, with D hard to call. This CDR3 spans 13 amino acids. Germline lookup yields CDR1 LGHDT and CDR2 YNNKEL (reference sequence). The CDR3 spells CASSQRAGNTTYF. As DNA, the CDR3 is TGTGCCAGCAGCCAAAGGGCAGGAAACACCACATATTTT. The full variable domain, with the rest looked up from reference TRBV3-1 and TRBJ1-3, is DTAVSQTPKYLVTQMGNDKSIKCEQNLGHDTMYWYKQDSKKFLKIMFSYNNKELIINETVPNRFSPKSPDKAHLNLHINSLELGDSAVYFCASSQRAGNTTYFGEGSWLTVV.

V is TRBV14 and J is TRBJ1-2; D is possibly TRBD1 (5 bases). Per the germline V gene, CDR1 is SGHDN and CDR2 is FVKESK. The CDR3 contains 13 residues. V shed 1 base and J shed 11 bases, with 14 bases lying between them. The CDR3 reads CASSQVTTGGYTF. CDR3 DNA sequence: TGTGCCAGCAGCCAAGTGACCACAGGAGGGTACACCTTC.

This chain uses TRBV5-1 with TRBJ1-5, with D possibly being TRBD1 (5 bases). With 0 bases removed from V and 5 bases from J, the gap between germline ends came to 12 bases. CDR3 length: 15 residues. Germline-derived CDR1 and CDR2 are SGHRS and YFSETQ. This chain's CDR3 is CASSLGGFLDQPQHF. For the CDR3, the DNA is TGCGCCAGCAGCTTGGGGGGGTTCCTAGATCAGCCCCAGCATTTT.

Ten or more counts support this clonotype. This chain links TRBV27 with TRBJ2-3; D perhaps matches TRBD2 (6 bases). The CDR3 totals 16 residues. From germline, CDR1 is MNHEY and CDR2 SMNVEV (reference sequence). The V and J ends lost 4 bases and 0 bases respectively, with 14 bases between them. In DNA, the CDR3 is TGTGCCAGCAGTTCCTTCTCAGCGGGCAGCACAGATACGCAGTATTTT. Translation gives CASSSFSAGSTDTQYF.

This clonotype was observed at least ten times. This CDR3 reads CASSQSGVEQYF. DNA of the CDR3: TGTGCCAGCAGCCAGTCAGGGGTCGAGCAGTACTTC. The chain joins TRBV14 to TRBJ2-7; TRBD1 might be the D (6 bases). Trimming took off 3 bases at V and 6 bases at J, with 9 bases between the two ends. Germline CDR1 is SGHDN and CDR2 is FVKESK. This CDR3 comprises 12 residues. The entire variable domain, with the rest obtained from reference TRBV14 and TRBJ2-7, is as follows: EAGVTQFPSHSVIEKGQTVTLRCDPISGHDNLYWYRRVMGKEIKFLLHFVKESKQDESGMPNNRFLAERTGGTYSTLKVQPAELEDSGVYFCASSQSGVEQYFGPGTRLTVT.

This chain connects TRBV12-3 or TRBV12-4 to TRBJ2-7, with 10 bases that match TRBD2. Trimming removed 3 bases from V and 6 bases from J; junction bases left unmatched: 5. The CDR3 is 14 residues long. The CDR3 DNA reads TGTGCCAGCAGTTTCCTAGCGGGAGTTGTCGAGCAGTACTTC. As protein: CASSFLAGVVEQYF.

The chain joins TRBV4-1 to TRBJ1-2; TRBD1 might be the D (6 bases). The germline V and J ends were trimmed by 1 base and 1 base, with 10 bases remaining between them. The CDR3 is made up of 15 amino acids. The V gene's germline CDR1 is MGHRA and CDR2 YSYEKL. This CDR3 reads CASSQVGGGNYGYTF. Written as DNA, the CDR3 is TGCGCCAGCAGCCAAGTCGGAGGGGGTAACTATGGCTACACCTTC.